The 19 T cell receptor beta chains presented below share a single source sample, sequenced in a study of blood T cell repertoires in COVID-19. Here immunoSEQ multiplex PCR was the method, and the copy in TCRdb shows in-frame clones only, minus some. The top ten clones hold around 13% of a sample with about 440,000 clones, about 91% of them seen once. Input material: peripheral blood. Receptors originate from a woman between 45 and 65 years old with COVID-19, enrolled during active disease.

This clone was recorded once. J is TRBJ2-7 and V is TRBV30, with a weak D call TRBD1 (7 bases). The CDR3 extends over 12 amino acids. Trimming took off 2 bases at V and 5 bases at J, with 10 bases between the two ends. Germline CDR1 GTSNPN, CDR2 SVGIG (reference sequence). The CDR3 coding sequence is TGTGCCTGGAGTCGCAGGGGGGACGAGCAGTACTTC. This codes for CAWSRRGDEQYF.

For the CDR3, the DNA is TGTGCCAGCAGCCCCGTAGCGGGGAAGAACACCGGGGAGCTGTTTTTT. This sequence encodes CASSPVAGKNTGELFF. The rearrangement links TRBV9 to TRBJ2-2, with TRBD2 identical over 8 bases. The V gene's germline CDR1 is SGDLS and CDR2 YYNGEE. The CDR3 has 16 residues. Unmatched junction bases numbered 6, after V lost 4 bases and J lost 1 base. Drawing the rest from reference TRBV9 and TRBJ2-2, the complete variable domain is DSGVTQTPKHLITATGQRVTLRCSPRSGDLSVYWYQQSLDQGLQFLIQYYNGEERAKGNILERFSAQQFPDLHSELNLSSLELGDSALYFCASSPVAGKNTGELFFGEGSRLTVL.

This chain uses TRBV3-1 (or the pseudogene TRBV3-2) with TRBJ1-2; 9 nucleotides align to TRBD1. Looked up from germline, CDR1 is LGHDT and CDR2 is YNNKEL (reference sequence). Losses at the gene ends were 4 bases for V and 7 bases for J; bases not matched to a gene: 7. This CDR3 comprises 14 residues. This chain's CDR3 is CASSRRDREGGYTF. CDR3 in DNA: TGTGCCAGCAGCCGTCGGGACAGGGAAGGTGGCTACACCTTC.

V gene TRBV11-2 combines with J gene TRBJ1-4; no reliable D call. The CDR3 contains 17 residues. The V and J ends lost 6 bases and 6 bases respectively, with 23 bases between them. The germline CDR1 and CDR2 sequences are SGHAT and FQNNGV. The CDR3 coding sequence is TGTGCCAGCAGACAATTTTTGGGAGGGAGGACTGATGAAAAACTGTTTTTT. It codes for CASRQFLGGRTDEKLFF. Full variable domain (outside the CDR3, taken from reference TRBV11-2 and TRBJ1-4): EAGVAQSPRYKIIEKRQSVAFWCNPISGHATLYWYQQILGQGPKLLIQFQNNGVVDDSQLPKDRFSAERLKGVDSTLKIQPAKLEDSAVYLCASRQFLGGRTDEKLFFGSGTQLSVL.

V usage is TRBV27 and J usage is TRBJ2-5; 12 nucleotides agree with TRBD1. Germline-derived CDR1 and CDR2 are MNHEY and SMNVEV (reference sequence). The CDR3 has 16 residues. The ends lost 5 bases at V and 5 bases at J; junction bases unmatched: 9. This chain's CDR3 is CASSHGTGGAPETQYF. Here the CDR3 DNA reads TGTGCCAGCAGTCACGGGACAGGGGGCGCCCCGGAGACCCAGTACTTC.

The chain uses TRBV4-1 and TRBJ2-4; 9 nucleotides align to TRBD1. In germline, CDR1 is MGHRA, CDR2 YSYEKL. CDR3 length: 20 amino acids. J lost 0 bases, V lost 0 bases, and 12 bases had no gene match. CDR3 amino acids: CASSQDRDRVPFLAKNIQYF. The DNA for the CDR3 is TGCGCCAGCAGCCAAGATCGGGACAGGGTCCCTTTTCTAGCCAAAAACATTCAGTACTTC.

The CDR3 reads CASSSPSSGYGYTF. CDR3 sequence (DNA): TGTGCCAGCAGCTCACCCTCGTCGGGGTATGGCTACACCTTC. The gene calls are TRBV11-2 and TRBJ1-2, with D unclear. V was clipped by 4 bases and J by 5 bases, with 14 bases between them. CDR3 size: 14 residues. CDR1 SGHAT and CDR2 FQNNGV come from the germline V gene. Looking up the rest from reference TRBV11-2 and TRBJ1-2 gives the full variable domain: EAGVAQSPRYKIIEKRQSVAFWCNPISGHATLYWYQQILGQGPKLLIQFQNNGVVDDSQLPKDRFSAERLKGVDSTLKIQPAKLEDSAVYLCASSSPSSGYGYTFGSGTRLTVV.

The chain employs TRBV5-1 and TRBJ2-5; 11 nucleotides line up with TRBD1. This CDR3 spans 16 amino acids. V dropped 4 bases and J dropped 5; count of bases not matched to a gene: 10. The germline gives CDR1 SGHRS, CDR2 YFSETQ. Here the CDR3 reads CASSAPDRGQGETQYF. In nucleotides, the CDR3 is TGCGCCAGCAGCGCCCCGGACAGGGGGCAGGGGGAGACCCAGTACTTC.

The chain carries TRBV19 and TRBJ1-2; the match to TRBD1 covers 9 bases. CDR1 and CDR2 (germline): LNHDA, SQIVND (reference sequence). There are 14 residues in the CDR3. V trimming: 5 bases; J trimming: 8 bases; junction bases outside the gene matches: 9. In nucleotides, the CDR3 is TGTGCCAGTAGTCGCGGACAGGGGAGTGAAGGCTACACCTTC. Protein: CASSRGQGSEGYTF.

CDR3 residues: CASSQDSSGGASYEQYF. Here the CDR3 DNA reads TGCGCCAGCAGCCAAGATAGTAGCGGGGGCGCATCCTACGAGCAGTACTTC. This chain joins TRBV4-1 and TRBJ2-7, with TRBD2 matching 9 bases. Germline CDR1 is MGHRA and CDR2 is YSYEKL. V gave up 0 bases and J gave up 1 base; unmatched junction bases: 7. The CDR3 loop spans 17 amino acids.

This clone was detected only a few times. This chain links TRBV30 with TRBJ1-5; TRBD1 is a possible D gene (6 bases). Deletions cut 0 bases from V and 6 bases from J, with 12 bases between. Germline CDR1 and CDR2: GTSNPN and SVGIG (reference sequence). The CDR3 has 14 residues. The CDR3 nucleotides are TGTGCCTGGAGTGTTATAAGAGGGGGTCAGCCCCAGCATTTT. Translating gives CAWSVIRGGQPQHF.

The chain couples TRBV7-8 to TRBJ1-1, with D possibly matching TRBD1 (5 bases). V dropped 4 bases and J dropped 1 base, with 10 bases sitting between them. Germline V gene data show CDR1 as SGHVS and CDR2 as FQNEAQ. This CDR3 has 14 residues. The CDR3, as DNA: TGTGCCAGCAGCTCAGGGTGGGGGAACACTGAAGCTTTCTTT. This encodes CASSSGWGNTEAFF.

J is TRBJ1-5 and V is TRBV3-1 (or the pseudogene TRBV3-2); tentatively, D is TRBD1 (5 bases). There are 13 residues in the CDR3. Germline V gene lookup returns CDR1 LGHDT and CDR2 YNNKEL (reference sequence). The ends were cut back, 3 bases at V and 4 bases at J, with 7 bases in the middle. The chain's CDR3 is CASSHGGNQPQHF. CDR3 in DNA: TGTGCCAGCAGCCACGGGGGAAATCAGCCCCAGCATTTT.

V and J are TRBV4-1 and TRBJ1-4, with D perhaps TRBD1 (5 bases). CDR1 MGHRA and CDR2 YSYEKL come from the germline V gene. The length of the CDR3 is 14 residues. Trimming left V 6 bases short and J 8 bases short, with 16 bases between. The CDR3 sequence is CASRGPLAGEKLFF. DNA of the CDR3: TGCGCCAGCAGAGGTCCCCTCGCAGGGGAAAAACTGTTTTTT.

The rearrangement joins TRBV5-6 to TRBJ2-3, with 8 bases that match TRBD2. The CDR3 consists of 16 residues. The ends lost 2 bases at V and 3 bases at J; junction bases unmatched: 8. Germline CDR1 reads SGHDT; CDR2 reads YYEEEE. CDR3: CASSFSAGGGTDTQYF. The CDR3 DNA reads TGTGCCAGCAGCTTTTCTGCGGGGGGAGGGACAGATACGCAGTATTTT.

The chain joins TRBV28 to TRBJ2-6; D gene uncertain. The germline gives CDR1 MDHEN, CDR2 SYDVKM. CDR3 size: 15 residues. V dropped 2 bases and J dropped 0 bases, with 5 bases sitting between them. The CDR3 sequence is CASSLAGSGANVLTF. CDR3 sequence (DNA): TGTGCCAGCAGTTTAGCCGGCTCTGGGGCCAACGTCCTGACTTTC.

V is TRBV6-1 and J is TRBJ1-6, with a tentative D call TRBD1 (6 bases). The CDR3 has 15 amino acids. Between the trimmed V and J ends, which lost 2 bases and 7 bases, there was a span of 12 bases. Germline V gene data show CDR1 as MNHNS and CDR2 as SASEGT. The CDR3 spells CASSEQGTRNSPLHF. The CDR3 nucleotides read TGTGCCAGCAGTGAACAGGGGACTAGGAATTCACCCCTCCACTTT.

This chain links TRBV6-5 with TRBJ2-1, with TRBD1 identical over 10 bases. Germline CDR1 and CDR2: MNHEY and SVGAGI. With 7 bases clipped from V and 5 bases from J, the junction kept 8 bases outside the gene matches. This CDR3 region has 15 residues. The CDR3 is CASNPGQGSNNEQFF. CDR3 DNA: TGTGCCAGCAATCCGGGACAGGGGTCGAACAATGAGCAGTTCTTC.

V usage is TRBV27 and J usage is TRBJ2-3, with D perhaps matching TRBD1 (8 bases). V was clipped by 3 bases and J by 4 bases, with 14 bases between them. The germline CDR1 and CDR2 sequences are MNHEY and SMNVEV (reference sequence). The CDR3 totals 15 residues. The CDR3 sequence is CASSLGGTGADTQYF. DNA of the CDR3: TGTGCCAGCAGTTTGGGAGGGACAGGCGCAGATACGCAGTATTTT.